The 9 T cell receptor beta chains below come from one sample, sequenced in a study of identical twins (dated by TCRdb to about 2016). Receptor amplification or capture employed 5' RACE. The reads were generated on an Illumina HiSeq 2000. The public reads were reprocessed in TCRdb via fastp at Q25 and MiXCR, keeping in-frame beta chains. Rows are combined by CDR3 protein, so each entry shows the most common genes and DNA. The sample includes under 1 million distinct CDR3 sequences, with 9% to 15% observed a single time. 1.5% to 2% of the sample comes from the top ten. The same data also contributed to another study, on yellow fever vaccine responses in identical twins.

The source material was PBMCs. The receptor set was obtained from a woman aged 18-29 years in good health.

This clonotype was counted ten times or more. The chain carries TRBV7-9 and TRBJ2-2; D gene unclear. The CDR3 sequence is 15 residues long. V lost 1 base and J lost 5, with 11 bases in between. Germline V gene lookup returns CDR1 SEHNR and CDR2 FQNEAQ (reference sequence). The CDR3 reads CASSLDPSTTGELFF. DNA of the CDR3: TGTGCCAGCAGCTTAGACCCCTCTACTACCGGGGAGCTGTTTTTT.

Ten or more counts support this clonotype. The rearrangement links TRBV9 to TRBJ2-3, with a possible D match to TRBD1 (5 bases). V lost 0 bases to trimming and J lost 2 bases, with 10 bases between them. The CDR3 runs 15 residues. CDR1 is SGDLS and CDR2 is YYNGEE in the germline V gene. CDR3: CASSVGQPNTDTQYF. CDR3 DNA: TGTGCCAGCAGCGTAGGACAGCCGAACACAGATACGCAGTATTTT.

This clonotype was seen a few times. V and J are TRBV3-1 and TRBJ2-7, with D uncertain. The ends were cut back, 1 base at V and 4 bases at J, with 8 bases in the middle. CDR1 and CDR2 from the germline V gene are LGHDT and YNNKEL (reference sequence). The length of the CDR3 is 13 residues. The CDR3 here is CASSQGSGYEQYV. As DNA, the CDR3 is TGTGCCAGCAGCCAAGGCTCCGGGTACGAGCAGTACGTC.

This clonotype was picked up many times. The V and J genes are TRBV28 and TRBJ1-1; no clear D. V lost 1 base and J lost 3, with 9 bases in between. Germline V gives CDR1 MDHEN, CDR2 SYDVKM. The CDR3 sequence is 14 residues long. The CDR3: CASSLLQTYTEAFF. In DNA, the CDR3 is TGTGCCAGCAGTTTATTGCAGACCTACACTGAAGCTTTCTTT.

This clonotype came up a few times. The CDR3 protein is CASSLGVAGANEQFF. The CDR3 DNA sequence: TGTGCCAGCAGCTTGGGGGTAGCGGGGGCCAATGAGCAGTTCTTC. The chain has TRBV5-4 and TRBJ2-1, with TRBD2 matching 9 bases. The V gene's germline CDR1 is SGHNT and CDR2 YYREEE (reference sequence). V shed 0 bases and J 6 bases; nucleotides not matched to a gene: 4. CDR3 length: 15 amino acids.

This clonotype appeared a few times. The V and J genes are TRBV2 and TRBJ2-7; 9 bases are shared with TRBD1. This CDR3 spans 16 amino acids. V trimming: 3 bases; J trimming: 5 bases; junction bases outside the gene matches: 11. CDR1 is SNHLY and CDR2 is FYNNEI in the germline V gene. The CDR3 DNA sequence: TGTGCCAGCAGTGAGGGGGGCGACAGGGGGTGGCACGAGCAGTACTTC. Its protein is CASSEGGDRGWHEQYF.

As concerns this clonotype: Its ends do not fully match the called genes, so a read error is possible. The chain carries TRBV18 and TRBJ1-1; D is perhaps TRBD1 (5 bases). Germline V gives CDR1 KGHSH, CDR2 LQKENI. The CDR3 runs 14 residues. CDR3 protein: CTSSPPGRNTEAFF. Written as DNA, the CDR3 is TGTACCAGCTCACCACCAGGGAGGAACACTGAAGCTTTCTTT.

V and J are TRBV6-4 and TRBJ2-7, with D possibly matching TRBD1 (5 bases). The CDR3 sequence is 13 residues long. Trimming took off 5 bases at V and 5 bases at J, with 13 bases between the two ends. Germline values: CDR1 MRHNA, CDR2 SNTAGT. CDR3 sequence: CASSQGFGNEQYV. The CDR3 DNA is TGTGCCAGCAGTCAGGGTTTTGGCAACGAGCAGTACGTC.

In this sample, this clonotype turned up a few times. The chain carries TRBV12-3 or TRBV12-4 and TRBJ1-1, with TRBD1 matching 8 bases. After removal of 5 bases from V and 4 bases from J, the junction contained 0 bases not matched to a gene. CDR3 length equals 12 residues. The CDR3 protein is CASSQGATEAFF. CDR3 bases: TGTGCCAGCAGTCAGGGGGCCACTGAAGCTTTCTTT.